This passage covers 27 T cell receptor beta chains from one sample sequenced in a study of CD8 T cells in Susac syndrome. RNA totalling about 0.45 to 1 ug underwent reverse transcription with random hexamers. TCRdb used MiXCR to reprocess the immunoSEQ multiplex PCR reads, holding one entry per CDR3 protein. The repertoire holds some 150,000 distinct CDR3 sequences, with roughly 95% as singletons. Sequenced sample: CD4+ T cells from PBMCs. The source of these receptors is a human donor with Susac syndrome.

The V and J genes are TRBV6-6 and TRBJ1-2; D is perhaps TRBD1 (5 bases). Germline V CDR1 and CDR2: MNHNY, SVGAGI (reference sequence). The length of the CDR3 is 13 residues. V lost 3 bases and J lost 4, with 9 bases in between. The CDR3, as DNA: TGTGCCAGCAGTTATTCCGACAGCTATGGCTACACCTTC. As protein: CASSYSDSYGYTF.

V is TRBV24-1 and J is TRBJ2-2; the D gene is possibly TRBD2 (7 bases). The CDR3 extends over 15 amino acids. V shed 5 bases and J shed 4 bases, with 13 bases lying between them. CDR1 KGHDR and CDR2 SFDVKD come from the germline V gene. CDR3 protein: CATSGWGGGTGELFF. The CDR3 region has the DNA TGTGCCACCAGTGGTTGGGGAGGGGGCACCGGGGAGCTGTTTTTT.

This chain connects TRBV7-9 to TRBJ2-7, with unresolved D. V dropped 5 bases and J dropped 3 bases, with 11 bases sitting between them. The CDR3 is 13 amino acids. Germline CDR1 SEHNR, CDR2 FQNEAQ (reference sequence). CDR3 nucleotide sequence: TGTGCCAGCAGCCCCCGAATAAACTACGAGCAGTACTTC. Protein product: CASSPRINYEQYF. Supplemented by reference TRBV7-9 and TRBJ2-7, the full variable domain reads DTGVSQNPRHKITKRGQNVTFRCDPISEHNRLYWYRQTLGQGPEFLTYFQNEAQLEKSRLLSDRFSAERPKGSFSTLEIQRTEQGDSAMYLCASSPRINYEQYFGPGTRLTVT.

The rearrangement joins TRBV19 to TRBJ2-2; maybe TRBD1 (5 bases). V gave up 7 bases and J gave up 4 bases, with 10 bases separating them. Germline CDR1 and CDR2: LNHDA and SQIVND (reference sequence). The CDR3 consists of 13 residues. CDR3 DNA sequence: TGTGCCAGTAATGACAGACTCACCGGGGAGCTGTTTTTT. It specifies CASNDRLTGELFF. Filled out from reference TRBV19 and TRBJ2-2, the complete variable domain reads DGGITQSPKYLFRKEGQNVTLSCEQNLNHDAMYWYRQDPGQGLRLIYYSQIVNDFQKGDIAEGYSVSREKKESFPLTVTSAQKNPTAFYLCASNDRLTGELFFGEGSRLTVL.

The V call is TRBV6-2 or TRBV6-3, the J call TRBJ2-2; a weak D match, TRBD1 (6 bases). CDR1 and CDR2 (germline): MNHEY, SVGEGT. V lost 6 bases and J lost 4, with 15 bases in between. The CDR3 covers 15 residues. The CDR3: CASRPTGSVTGELFF. In nucleotides, the CDR3 is TGTGCCAGCAGACCTACAGGGTCGGTCACCGGGGAGCTGTTTTTT.

DNA for the CDR3: TGTGCCAGCAGTCCACTTGGGAACAACTATAATTCACCCCTCCACTTT. Translating gives CASSPLGNNYNSPLHF. V is TRBV27 and J is TRBJ1-6; D unresolved. The CDR3 length is 16 residues. The ends were cut back, 5 bases at V and 3 bases at J, with 14 bases in the middle. Germline CDR1 is MNHEY and CDR2 is SMNVEV (reference sequence).

This sequence joins TRBV6-6 and TRBJ1-5; no definite D call. CDR1 and CDR2 from the germline V gene are MNHNY and SVGAGI (reference sequence). The V and J ends lost 0 bases and 5 bases respectively, with 5 bases between them. The CDR3 has 13 amino acids. CDR3 loop: CASSYSFHQPQHF. The DNA of the CDR3 is TGTGCCAGCAGTTACTCATTTCATCAGCCCCAGCATTTT.

This chain joins TRBV5-1 and TRBJ2-7; 11 bases align to TRBD2. Germline trimming cut 4 bases from V and 6 bases from J; bases unmatched to any gene: 9. This CDR3 is 15 amino acids long. Germline V gives CDR1 SGHRS, CDR2 YFSETQ. CDR3 residues: CASSPLLAGEGEQYF. The CDR3 DNA reads as TGCGCCAGCAGCCCCCTACTAGCGGGAGAAGGCGAGCAGTACTTC. Looking up the rest from reference TRBV5-1 and TRBJ2-7 gives the full variable domain: KAGVTQTPRYLIKTRGQQVTLSCSPISGHRSVSWYQQTPGQGLQFLFEYFSETQRNKGNFPGRFSGRQFSNSRSEMNVSTLELGDSALYLCASSPLLAGEGEQYFGPGTRLTVT.

The chain joins TRBV29-1 to TRBJ2-1, with D perhaps TRBD1 or TRBD2 (5 bases each). Per the germline V gene, CDR1 is SQVTM and CDR2 is ANQGSEA. The V and J ends lost 1 base and 15 bases respectively, with 13 bases between them. The CDR3 is 11 amino acids. CDR3 amino acids: CSVEVARDGFF. The CDR3 nucleotides are TGCAGCGTTGAAGTGGCCCGGGACGGGTTCTTC.

The chain recombines TRBV20-1 with TRBJ1-1; D remains ambiguous. V lost 0 bases, J lost 4 bases, and 18 bases lay in between. This CDR3 spans 16 amino acids. Germline CDR1 is DFQATT and CDR2 is SNEGSKA (reference sequence). CDR3 DNA sequence: TGCAGTGCTAGAGATTCTTCCCCAAAACTGGGCACTGAAGCTTTCTTT. This gives the protein CSARDSSPKLGTEAFF.

This chain connects TRBV28 to TRBJ2-7; 11 positions match TRBD1. Germline-derived CDR1 and CDR2 are MDHEN and SYDVKM. J lost 3 bases, V lost 6 bases, and 4 bases had no gene match. The CDR3 has 14 residues. The chain's CDR3 is CASSRDRGYYEQYF. The CDR3 DNA follows: TGTGCCAGCAGCCGGGACAGGGGGTACTACGAGCAGTACTTC.

The chain is built from TRBV4-1 and TRBJ2-3; 7 nucleotides agree with TRBD2. The germline gives CDR1 MGHRA, CDR2 YSYEKL. The ends lost 0 bases at V and 4 bases at J; junction bases unmatched: 7. The CDR3 runs to 16 residues. This CDR3 is CASSQDWGREADTQYF. CDR3 in DNA: TGCGCCAGCAGCCAAGATTGGGGGAGGGAGGCAGATACGCAGTATTTT.

This clonotype was observed a single time. V usage is TRBV29-1 and J usage is TRBJ2-3, with D unclear. The CDR3 is made up of 14 amino acids. Germline V gene sequence: CDR1 SQVTM, CDR2 ANQGSEA. The V end lost 3 bases, the J end lost 1 base, and 11 bases lay between the germline ends. The CDR3 nucleotides read TGCAGCGTTGAGGTAAACTCCCGCACAGATACGCAGTATTTT. Protein product: CSVEVNSRTDTQYF.

The chain links TRBV5-1 to TRBJ2-5, with a possible D match to TRBD2 (5 bases). This CDR3 spans 14 amino acids. Germline lookup yields CDR1 SGHRS and CDR2 YFSETQ. Between the trimmed V and J ends, which lost 2 bases and 0 bases, there was a span of 8 bases. CDR3 in amino acids: CASSFNSDQETQYF. DNA of the CDR3: TGCGCCAGCAGCTTTAATAGCGACCAAGAGACCCAGTACTTC.

The chain recombines TRBV5-1 with TRBJ1-6, with D possibly matching TRBD1 (5 bases). Trimming removed 1 base from V and 5 bases from J, with 10 bases in between. In germline, CDR1 is SGHRS, CDR2 YFSETQ. The CDR3 is 15 residues long. DNA of the CDR3: TGCGCCAGCAGCTTGACGGGGGGGGATAATTCACCCCTCCACTTT. Protein: CASSLTGGDNSPLHF.

The CDR3 loop reads CASSQKDRDYGYTF. The CDR3 bases are TGCGCCAGCAGCCAAAAAGACAGGGACTATGGCTACACCTTC. The chain links TRBV4-1 to TRBJ1-2; TRBD1 aligns across 7 bases. Germline V CDR1 and CDR2: MGHRA, YSYEKL. V shed 2 bases, J shed 3 bases, and the junction held 3 bases outside the gene matches. The CDR3 sequence is 14 residues long.

This chain links TRBV14 with TRBJ2-5, with D hard to call. The CDR3 extends over 13 amino acids. The germline V gene has CDR1 SGHDN and CDR2 FVKESK. V lost 0 bases, J lost 9 bases, and 11 bases lay in between. For the CDR3, the DNA is TGTGCCAGCAGCCAAGAAGGAAGATACCCCCAGTACTTC. Translating it yields CASSQEGRYPQYF.

V gene TRBV24-1 combines with J gene TRBJ2-2, with TRBD2 identical over 7 bases. The J segment lost 0 bases and the V segment lost 3 bases, leaving 6 bases of the junction unmatched. This CDR3 comprises 17 residues. Germline V gene data show CDR1 as KGHDR and CDR2 as SFDVKD. The CDR3 coding sequence is TGTGCCACCAGTGATCCCCTCCTAGCGGCGAACACCGGGGAGCTGTTTTTT. Translated: CATSDPLLAANTGELFF.

This clonotype was counted a few times. V gene TRBV4-1 combines with J gene TRBJ2-5, with no clear D. CDR1 MGHRA and CDR2 YSYEKL come from the germline V gene. The CDR3 is made up of 12 amino acids. V was shortened by 0 bases and J by 6 bases, with 5 bases between the two germline ends. The CDR3 sequence is CASSQDEKTQYF. The CDR3, as DNA: TGCGCCAGCAGCCAAGATGAGAAGACCCAGTACTTC.

The chain carries TRBV9 and TRBJ1-1; no clear D. The germline CDR1 and CDR2 sequences are SGDLS and YYNGEE. The CDR3 runs 12 residues. Trimming pared 6 bases from V and 7 bases from J, leaving 13 bases between. DNA for the CDR3: TGTGCCAGCAATTTCCTGGCGGGTGAAGCTTTCTTT. Translated, it gives CASNFLAGEAFF.

The V and J genes are TRBV5-1 and TRBJ2-3, with 7 positions matching TRBD1. Germline lookup yields CDR1 SGHRS and CDR2 YFSETQ. The V gene end was trimmed by 3 bases and the J gene end by 3 bases; junction bases not matched to a gene: 4. The CDR3 has 14 residues. The CDR3 DNA is TGCGCCAGCAGCTGGGGACAGATTACAGATACGCAGTATTTT. Its protein is CASSWGQITDTQYF.

The V gene is TRBV28, the J gene TRBJ2-1; 14 bases align to TRBD2. The CDR3 extends over 13 amino acids. V shed 10 bases and J 7 bases; nucleotides not matched to a gene: 3. Germline V gene lookup returns CDR1 MDHEN and CDR2 SYDVKM. DNA for the CDR3: TGTGCCACCAGGACTAGCGGGAGGAATGAGCAGTTCTTC. It translates to CATRTSGRNEQFF. The entire variable domain, with the rest obtained from reference TRBV28 and TRBJ2-1, is as follows: DVKVTQSSRYLVKRTGEKVFLECVQDMDHENMFWYRQDPGLGLRLIYFSYDVKMKEKGDIPEGYSVSREKKERFSLILESASTNQTSMYLCATRTSGRNEQFFGPGTRLTVL.

The V call is TRBV19, the J call TRBJ2-2; D is uncertain. Germline loops: CDR1 LNHDA, CDR2 SQIVND (reference sequence). This CDR3 has 14 residues. V lost 10 bases and J lost 1, with 13 bases in between. This chain's CDR3 is CATSSPLNTGELFF. CDR3 sequence (DNA): TGTGCCACGTCATCGCCGTTGAACACCGGGGAGCTGTTTTTT.

The chain recombines TRBV15 with TRBJ1-6, with unresolved D. Germline CDR1 reads LNHNV; CDR2 reads YYDKDF (reference sequence). The CDR3 is 16 amino acids. The V gene lost 0 bases and the J gene lost 0 bases, with 6 bases spanning the gap. The DNA for the CDR3 is TGTGCCACCAGCAGAGATTATGGCTCCTATAATTCACCCCTCCACTTT. The encoded protein is CATSRDYGSYNSPLHF. Filled out from reference TRBV15 and TRBJ1-6, the complete variable domain reads DAMVIQNPRYQVTQFGKPVTLSCSQTLNHNVMYWYQQKSSQAPKLLFHYYDKDFNNEADTPDNFQSRRPNTSFCFLDIRSPGLGDTAMYLCATSRDYGSYNSPLHFGNGTRLTVT.

The V and J genes are TRBV20-1 and TRBJ2-2, with 11 bases identical to TRBD2. The CDR3 is 20 residues long. The trim removed 6 bases at V and 1 base at J, leaving 19 bases unmatched. Germline-derived CDR1 and CDR2 are DFQATT and SNEGSKA (reference sequence). The CDR3 protein is CSAHPPAGWGLAVNTGELFF. The CDR3 DNA sequence: TGCAGTGCCCACCCCCCCGCAGGGTGGGGACTAGCGGTGAACACCGGGGAGCTGTTTTTT.

V usage is TRBV20-1 and J usage is TRBJ2-7; the match to TRBD2 covers 7 bases. Germline-derived CDR1 and CDR2 are DFQATT and SNEGSKA (reference sequence). V trimming: 3 bases; J trimming: 2 bases; junction bases outside the gene matches: 7. The length of the CDR3 is 14 residues. The chain's CDR3 is CSASFGGGTYEQYF. In DNA form, the CDR3 reads TGCAGTGCTAGTTTTGGGGGGGGAACCTACGAGCAGTACTTC.

The V gene is TRBV20-1, the J gene TRBJ2-7, with TRBD1 matching 10 bases. The CDR3 is 12 residues long. Germline lookup yields CDR1 DFQATT and CDR2 SNEGSKA (reference sequence). Losses at the gene ends were 5 bases for V and 4 bases for J; bases not matched to a gene: 2. The CDR3 DNA reads as TGCAGTGCTCGGACAGGGGGTTACGAGCAGTACTTC. This codes for CSARTGGYEQYF.